Following are 20 T cell receptor beta chains from one sample sequenced in a study of high-grade serous ovarian cancer treatment subgroups. Using immunoSEQ multiplex PCR, the repertoire was profiled, and TCRdb retains in-frame clones only, with some absent. The repertoire holds approximately 5,000 clones, with about 75% as singletons. Tumor tissue was taken before any definitive surgery or chemotherapy was given. The specimen sequenced was tumor tissue. These receptors originate from a human patient with high-grade serous ovarian cancer.

The chain employs TRBV19 and TRBJ2-1; 7 nucleotides agree with TRBD1. CDR1 and CDR2 from the germline V gene are LNHDA and SQIVND (reference sequence). The CDR3 runs to 13 residues. Trimming cost V 4 bases and J 6 bases; bases outside gene matches: 3. DNA of the CDR3: TGTGCCAGTAGTACTGACAGGGTCAATGAGCAGTTCTTC. This codes for CASSTDRVNEQFF.

The chain joins TRBV4-2 to TRBJ2-3; 13 bases align to TRBD2. The CDR3 length is 18 residues. Trimming removed 3 bases from V and 4 bases from J; junction bases left unmatched: 10. CDR1 and CDR2 from the germline V gene are LGHNA and YNFKEQ. In DNA, the CDR3 is TGTGCCAGCAGCCAGCTGGAACTAGCGGGGGGGCGGTCAGATACGCAGTATTTT. Protein product: CASSQLELAGGRSDTQYF.

The chain combines TRBV6-8 with TRBJ2-7, with 14 bases that match TRBD2. Germline V gene data show CDR1 as MNHGY and CDR2 as SAAAGT. CDR3 length equals 17 residues. V was clipped by 6 bases and J by 1 base; unmatched bases: 8. CDR3 protein: CASRRLAGGPWSYEQYF. In DNA, the CDR3 is TGTGCCAGCAGGAGACTAGCGGGGGGGCCCTGGTCCTACGAGCAGTACTTC.

The V call is TRBV4-3, the J call TRBJ1-2, with D hard to call. V was pared by 2 bases and J by 4 bases, with 14 bases between. The CDR3 is 15 amino acids. Per germline, CDR1 LGHNA and CDR2 YSLEER. The DNA of the CDR3 is TGCGCCAGCAGCCAACGCAGTCGAGGTACCTATGGCTACACCTTC. Translating it yields CASSQRSRGTYGYTF.

The rearrangement uses TRBV12-5 and TRBJ1-2; possible D gene TRBD1, 5 bases. The V gene's germline CDR1 is LGHNT and CDR2 FRNRAP. V shed 3 bases and J shed 4 bases, with 12 bases lying between them. This CDR3 region has 14 residues. For the CDR3, the DNA is TGTGCTAGTGGTTTCGACAGCGCCTCCTATGGCTACACCTTC. It yields the protein CASGFDSASYGYTF.

This clone has a handful of counts. The rearrangement links TRBV27 to TRBJ1-5; D perhaps matches TRBD1 (6 bases). CDR3 length: 15 amino acids. Per the germline V gene, CDR1 is MNHEY and CDR2 is SMNVEV (reference sequence). V lost 2 bases to trimming and J lost 6 bases, with 14 bases between them. CDR3 region: CASSLSGGRTQPQHF. The DNA of the CDR3 is TGTGCCAGCAGTTTAAGTGGGGGGCGGACTCAGCCCCAGCATTTT.

Only a few counts were recorded for this clone. This rearrangement joins TRBV7-9 to TRBJ2-3, with a weak D call TRBD2 (7 bases). Germline V gives CDR1 SEHNR, CDR2 FQNEAQ (reference sequence). V dropped 5 bases and J dropped 3 bases, with 21 bases sitting between them. The CDR3 covers 17 residues. The CDR3 loop reads CASSQGGAGDRTDTQYF. CDR3 nucleotides: TGTGCCAGCAGCCAAGGGGGGGCAGGGGATCGTACAGATACGCAGTATTTT.

The chain links TRBV2 to TRBJ1-4, with TRBD1 identical over 8 bases. The CDR3 is 14 amino acids. V shed 5 bases and J 5 bases; nucleotides not matched to a gene: 4. The germline CDR1 and CDR2 sequences are SNHLY and FYNNEI. CDR3 protein: CASSIGQGNEKLFF. The CDR3 DNA reads as TGTGCCAGCAGTATCGGACAGGGAAATGAAAAACTGTTTTTT.

The CDR3 DNA sequence: TGTGCCAGCAGCTTGGCAACTAATGAAAAACTGTTTTTT. It codes for CASSLATNEKLFF. V and J are TRBV4-2 and TRBJ1-4; D is unresolved. Germline values: CDR1 LGHNA, CDR2 YNFKEQ. Trimming removed 5 bases at V and 0 bases at J, with 4 bases between. This CDR3 is 13 amino acids long.

DNA of the CDR3: TGCGCCAGCAGCTTGGTAGGGGCCGCGGACACAGATACGCAGTATTTT. It is translated as CASSLVGAADTDTQYF. This chain links TRBV5-1 with TRBJ2-3, with D possibly matching TRBD1 (5 bases). The CDR3 sequence is 16 residues long. Between the trimmed V and J ends, which lost 0 bases and 2 bases, there was a span of 13 bases. CDR1 and CDR2 from the germline V gene are SGHRS and YFSETQ.

CDR3 nucleotides: TGTGCCAGTAGTATAGGGCGGACAGGGAACTATGGCTACACCTTC. This encodes CASSIGRTGNYGYTF. The gene calls are TRBV19 and TRBJ1-2; 8 bases match TRBD1. Germline trimming cut 1 base from V and 2 bases from J; bases unmatched to any gene: 3. CDR3 length: 15 residues. CDR1 LNHDA and CDR2 SQIVND come from the germline V gene (reference sequence). The complete variable domain, with remaining parts taken from reference TRBV19 and TRBJ1-2, reads DGGITQSPKYLFRKEGQNVTLSCEQNLNHDAMYWYRQDPGQGLRLIYYSQIVNDFQKGDIAEGYSVSREKKESFPLTVTSAQKNPTAFYLCASSIGRTGNYGYTFGSGTRLTVV.

The rearrangement joins TRBV10-3 to TRBJ1-3, with D possibly TRBD1 on 5 matching bases. Trimming removed 2 bases at V and 2 bases at J, with 13 bases between. Germline lookup yields CDR1 ENHRY and CDR2 SYGVKD. The CDR3 covers 16 residues. DNA of the CDR3: TGTGCCATCAGTGAGCAAGACAGAGTGACTGGAAACACCATATATTTT. Encoded protein: CAISEQDRVTGNTIYF.

The J gene is TRBJ2-1, the V gene TRBV25-1, with D unresolved. This CDR3 comprises 17 residues. V was clipped by 2 bases and J by 0 bases, with 14 bases between them. The germline CDR1 and CDR2 sequences are MGHDK and SYGVNS. The CDR3 is CASSEPLGVGSYNEQFF. The CDR3 DNA reads TGTGCCAGCAGTGAACCCCTTGGTGTTGGCTCCTACAATGAGCAGTTCTTC.

This chain joins TRBV7-3 and TRBJ2-3; 7 positions agree with TRBD1. The germline V gene has CDR1 SGHTA and CDR2 FQGTGA. This CDR3 region has 15 residues. J lost 5 bases, V lost 5 bases, and 10 bases had no gene match. Written as DNA, the CDR3 is TGTGCCAGCAGCCCAAGTAACAGGGGAAGAGATACGCAGTATTTT. It specifies CASSPSNRGRDTQYF.

DNA for the CDR3: TGTGCCAGCACCTTGACAGGGGTTGACTACGAGCAGTACTTC. Its protein is CASTLTGVDYEQYF. The chain links TRBV7-9 to TRBJ2-7, with TRBD1 matching over 8 bases. The V gene's germline CDR1 is SEHNR and CDR2 FQNEAQ (reference sequence). J gave up 3 bases and V 7 bases, and 8 bases lay outside the gene matches. The CDR3 sequence is 14 residues long.

The V call is TRBV5-4, the J call TRBJ2-3, with D possibly TRBD1 on 5 matching bases. Trimming removed 4 bases from V and 6 bases from J, with 18 bases in between. Germline CDR1 reads SGHNT; CDR2 reads YYREEE (reference sequence). This CDR3 spans 15 amino acids. CDR3 nucleotide sequence: TGTGCCAGCAGCCTGGCAATAGGGGCGACCGATACGCAGTATTTT. Translated: CASSLAIGATDTQYF.

This chain links TRBV25-1 with TRBJ1-1, with TRBD1 identical over 7 bases. The germline gives CDR1 MGHDK, CDR2 SYGVNS. Trimming removed 4 bases from V and 0 bases from J; junction bases left unmatched: 11. The CDR3 runs to 17 residues. This CDR3 reads CASSGPPPGTVNTEAFF. In DNA form, the CDR3 reads TGTGCCAGCAGTGGACCCCCTCCCGGGACAGTGAACACTGAAGCTTTCTTT.

The chain couples TRBV19 to TRBJ2-1; D possibly corresponds to TRBD1 (5 bases). The germline V and J ends were trimmed by 6 bases and 2 bases, with 17 bases remaining between them. The CDR3 runs to 16 residues. CDR1 is LNHDA, CDR2 SQIVND, per germline (reference sequence). The CDR3 DNA reads TGTGCCAGTAGCAATCCCGTAGGGGCGACCTACAATGAGCAGTTCTTC. Translated, it gives CASSNPVGATYNEQFF.

This clone has a handful of counts. The rearrangement uses TRBV9 and TRBJ1-1; possibly TRBD1 for D (5 bases). This CDR3 region has 15 residues. V gave up 2 bases and J gave up 1 base, with 12 bases separating them. Per the germline V gene, CDR1 is SGDLS and CDR2 is YYNGEE. The CDR3 here is CASSVSGRGNTEAFF. DNA for the CDR3: TGTGCCAGCAGCGTCTCAGGGCGGGGGAACACTGAAGCTTTCTTT.

The chain has TRBV2 and TRBJ2-7; no definite D call. Deletions cut 2 bases from V and 1 base from J, with 9 bases between. The germline gives CDR1 SNHLY, CDR2 FYNNEI. There are 14 residues in the CDR3. CDR3 protein: CASSELVGSYEQYF. The CDR3 DNA follows: TGTGCCAGCAGTGAATTGGTCGGATCCTACGAGCAGTACTTC.